These T cell receptor beta chains were read from a single sample in a study of OX40 agonist ivuxolimab in advanced cancers. Only in-frame clones appear in the TCRdb table, and some are missing; sequencing was by immunoSEQ multiplex PCR. The repertoire holds approximately 60,000 clones, with 84% as singletons. The sequences come from CD4+ or CD8+ T cells sorted from blood, collected in a trial of the OX40 agonist ivuxolimab. Receptors originate from an adult with an advanced solid tumor such as melanoma, head and neck, liver or kidney cancer. Both conserved end residues are part of each CDR3. Each record gives: J gene, clone size, V gene, D gene, CDR3 protein, CDR3 DNA. A D gene is named only where the DNA matches it firmly. Expanded clones get a size class; other rows say once, few or many, or leave the size out.

j_gene: TRBJ1-1
abundance: .
v_gene: TRBV27
d_gene: .
CDR3aa: CASSPDSRKNTEAFF
CDR3nt: TGTGCCAGCAGCCCGGACAGCCGAAAGAACACTGAAGCTTTCTTT

j_gene: TRBJ1-5
abundance: .
v_gene: TRBV11-2
d_gene: .
CDR3aa: CASSSGWRQPQHF
CDR3nt: TGTGCCAGCAGCTCAGGGTGGAGGCAGCCCCAGCATTTT

j_gene: TRBJ2-3
abundance: once
v_gene: TRBV14
d_gene: .
CDR3aa: CASSQEGSGSTDTQYF
CDR3nt: TGTGCCAGCAGCCAAGAGGGGAGCGGGAGCACAGATACGCAGTATTTT

j_gene: TRBJ2-5
abundance: .
v_gene: TRBV5-1
d_gene: .
CDR3aa: CASSLEGGQATQYF
CDR3nt: TGCGCCAGCAGCTTGGAGGGCGGCCAGGCGACCCAGTACTTC

j_gene: TRBJ2-3
abundance: .
v_gene: TRBV5-5
d_gene: TRBD2
CDR3aa: CASSLVSSGALTDTQYF
CDR3nt: TGTGCCAGCAGCTTGGTCTCTAGCGGGGCCCTCACAGATACGCAGTATTTT

j_gene: TRBJ2-1
abundance: once
v_gene: TRBV19
d_gene: TRBD1
CDR3aa: CASSPGTGADNEQFF
CDR3nt: TGTGCCAGTAGCCCCGGGACAGGGGCCGACAATGAGCAGTTCTTC

j_gene: TRBJ2-7
abundance: .
v_gene: TRBV5-1
d_gene: TRBD2
CDR3aa: CASSFSGTSGSYEQYF
CDR3nt: TGCGCCAGCAGCTTTTCCGGGACTAGCGGGAGCTACGAGCAGTACTTC

j_gene: TRBJ1-5
abundance: .
v_gene: TRBV2
d_gene: TRBD1
CDR3aa: CASSLTGGNQPQHF
CDR3nt: TGTGCCAGCAGTCTGACAGGGGGGAATCAGCCCCAGCATTTT

j_gene: TRBJ2-1
abundance: .
v_gene: TRBV5-5
d_gene: .
CDR3aa: CASSFLVTEGNEQFF
CDR3nt: TGTGCCAGCAGCTTCTTGGTGACGGAGGGGAATGAGCAGTTCTTC

j_gene: TRBJ2-7
abundance: .
v_gene: TRBV7-6
d_gene: TRBD2
CDR3aa: CASSPLAGAYEQYF
CDR3nt: TGTGCCAGCAGCCCCCTAGCGGGAGCCTACGAGCAGTACTTC

j_gene: TRBJ2-5
abundance: once
v_gene: TRBV18
d_gene: .
CDR3aa: CASSPPAETQYF
CDR3nt: TGTGCCAGCTCACCACCGGCGGAGACCCAGTACTTC

j_gene: TRBJ2-7
abundance: few
v_gene: TRBV7-2
d_gene: .
CDR3aa: CASSLWGTQDEQYF
CDR3nt: TGTGCCAGCAGCTTATGGGGGACCCAAGACGAGCAGTACTTC

j_gene: TRBJ1-2
abundance: .
v_gene: TRBV2
d_gene: TRBD1
CDR3aa: CASSRTGANLNYGYTF
CDR3nt: TGTGCCAGCAGTAGGACAGGGGCGAACCTTAACTATGGCTACACCTTC